Detailed here is one TCR beta chain. These data originate in a study of blood T cell repertoires in COVID-19. On the study more broadly: PBMCs, B-cell-depleted T cells, or T cells were the source of the cDNA or gDNA that made up the material.

Authors' data handling: Estimation of nucleated cell counts relied on the amplification of reference gene primers. Some clones are missing from TCRdb's copy, which holds only in-frame ones; the method was immunoSEQ multiplex PCR. V and J calls and clone size are copied from that table; D and trimming were computed from the DNA. The sample consists of approximately 280,000 clones, around 85% of them appearing once. Sequenced sample: peripheral blood. This clonotype was sampled from a woman in her 70s with acute or convalescent COVID-19.

CDR3 amino acids: CASSQRGAYTDTQYF. The CDR3 nucleotides read TGTGCCAGCAGCCAACGGGGTGCATACACAGATACGCAGTATTTT. The V gene is TRBV14, the J gene TRBJ2-3, with D perhaps TRBD2 (5 bases). The CDR3 is made up of 15 amino acids. The V and J ends lost 2 bases and 2 bases respectively, with 11 bases between them. Germline V CDR1 and CDR2: SGHDN, FVKESK.